This T cell receptor beta chain was identified during a study of response to subunit inactivated influenza vaccine. Notes on the study in general: The authors suggested that every seasonal influenza vaccination recruits few new T cells.

Worth noting for this clonotype: The antigen is undetermined.

MiXCR was run by TCRdb on the RT-PCR reads, yielding one entry per CDR3 protein. This sample has more than 700,000 distinct CDR3 sequences, with around 20% found just once. V lost 6 bases to trimming and J lost 3 bases, with 16 bases between them. From germline, CDR1 is MNHEY and CDR2 SVGEGT. The CDR3 has 15 amino acids. Sequencing used PBMCs from blood, obtained 5 days after vaccination. This sequence joins TRBV6-2 or TRBV6-3 and TRBJ2-3; a weak D match, TRBD2 (6 bases). The clonotype comes from a man aged 50 to 60 who received an inactivated influenza vaccine. The CDR3 is CASRPRGRMTDTQYF. CDR3 bases: TGTGCCAGCAGGCCCCGAGGGAGGATGACAGATACGCAGTATTTT.